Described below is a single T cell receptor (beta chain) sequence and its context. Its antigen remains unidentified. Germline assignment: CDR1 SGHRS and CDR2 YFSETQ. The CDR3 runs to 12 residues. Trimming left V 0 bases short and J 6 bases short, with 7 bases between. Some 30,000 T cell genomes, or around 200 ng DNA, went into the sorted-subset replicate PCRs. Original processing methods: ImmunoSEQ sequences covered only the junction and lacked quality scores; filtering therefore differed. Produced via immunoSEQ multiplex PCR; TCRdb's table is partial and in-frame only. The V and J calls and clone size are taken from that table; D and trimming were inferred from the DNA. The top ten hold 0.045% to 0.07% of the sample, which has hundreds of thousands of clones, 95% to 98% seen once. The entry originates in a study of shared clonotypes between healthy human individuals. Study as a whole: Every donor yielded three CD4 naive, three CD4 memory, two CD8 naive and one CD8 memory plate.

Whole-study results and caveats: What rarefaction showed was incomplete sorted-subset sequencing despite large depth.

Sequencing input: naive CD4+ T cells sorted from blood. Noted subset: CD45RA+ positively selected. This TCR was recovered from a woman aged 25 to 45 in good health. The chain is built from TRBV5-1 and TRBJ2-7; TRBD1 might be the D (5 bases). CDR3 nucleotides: TGCGCCAGCAGCTTGGAGGGGCCCGAGCAGTACTTC. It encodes CASSLEGPEQYF. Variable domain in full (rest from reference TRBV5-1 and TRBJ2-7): KAGVTQTPRYLIKTRGQQVTLSCSPISGHRSVSWYQQTPGQGLQFLFEYFSETQRNKGNFPGRFSGRQFSNSRSEMNVSTLELGDSALYLCASSLEGPEQYFGPGTRLTVT.